This TCR beta chain is drawn from a study of regulatory T cells in long-lasting Graves disease. The V end lost 3 bases, the J end lost 11 bases, and 13 bases lay between the germline ends. Germline-derived CDR1 and CDR2 are DFQATT and SNEGSKA (reference sequence). CDR3 size: 11 residues. For TCR beta, libraries came from iRepertoire HTBI primers and Arm-PCR of CDR3 regions. TCRdb analysed the multiplex PCR reads with MiXCR anew, one entry per CDR3 protein. The sample has about 400,000 distinct CDR3 sequences; around 16% are singletons. As for time point: newly diagnosed GD, antithyroid drugs for less than 3 months. Researchers made the TCR library from RNA that was extracted from PBMCs. The sample was also linked to a second study, of T cells in Graves' hyperthyroidism and ophthalmopathy.

The TCR originated in a woman between 18 and 30 years old with Graves disease. The rearrangement uses TRBV20-1 and TRBJ1-1, with D uncertain. The sequences come from peripheral blood mononuclear cells (PBMCs), collected at new diagnosis, from a patient treated with antithyroid drugs. CDR3 in amino acids: CSASPSLKAFF. DNA for the CDR3: TGCAGTGCTAGCCCCTCTCTGAAGGCTTTCTTT.